These 16 T cell receptor beta chains came from one sample sequenced in a study of T cell responses to AZD1222 COVID-19 vaccine. Clones were read by immunoSEQ multiplex PCR, and TCRdb kept only the in-frame ones, dropping some. The table records some 97,000 clones, 92% of them present only once. Sequences were derived from peripheral blood, sampled on day 0 of AZD1222 vaccination. These receptors were obtained from an adult in good health.

V gene TRBV6-5 combines with J gene TRBJ2-2, with a weak D call TRBD1 (6 bases). The V and J ends lost 7 bases and 2 bases respectively, with 11 bases between them. Germline values: CDR1 MNHEY, CDR2 SVGAGI. This CDR3 comprises 14 residues. The CDR3 region has the DNA TGTGCCAGCACCAGGGGCGTAAACACCGGGGAGCTGTTTTTT. The encoded protein is CASTRGVNTGELFF.

The CDR3 sequence: CASSPGTAVTGELFF. The DNA for the CDR3 is TGTGCCAGCAGTCCCGGGACAGCGGTAACCGGGGAGCTGTTTTTT. The chain recombines TRBV28 with TRBJ2-2; TRBD1 matches 7 bases. The CDR3 has 15 amino acids. CDR1 and CDR2 (germline): MDHEN, SYDVKM. V lost 5 bases, J lost 5 bases, and 8 bases stayed unmatched.

J is TRBJ2-1 and V is TRBV6-5; 7 nucleotides match TRBD2. This CDR3 has 15 amino acids. With 6 bases clipped from V and 7 bases from J, the junction kept 12 bases outside the gene matches. Germline-derived CDR1 and CDR2 are MNHEY and SVGAGI. In DNA form, the CDR3 reads TGTGCCAGCAGAACAGCGGGACGAACGGGGAATGAGCAGTTCTTC. It encodes CASRTAGRTGNEQFF.

The V and J genes are TRBV14 and TRBJ1-5, with D possibly TRBD1 on 5 matching bases. Trimming stripped 1 base from V and 2 bases from J, with 6 bases between. Germline V gene lookup returns CDR1 SGHDN and CDR2 FVKESK. The CDR3 length is 14 residues. Here the CDR3 DNA reads TGTGCCAGCAGCCAAGCAGGGCGCAATCAGCCCCAGCATTTT. Amino acids: CASSQAGRNQPQHF.

The J gene is TRBJ1-5, the V gene TRBV9; D possibly corresponds to TRBD1 (5 bases). V shed 2 bases and J shed 5 bases, with 8 bases lying between them. From germline, CDR1 is SGDLS and CDR2 YYNGEE. The CDR3 is made up of 13 amino acids. The CDR3 DNA is TGTGCCAGCAGCGTTCAGGGAGATCAGCCCCAGCATTTT. This sequence encodes CASSVQGDQPQHF.

The rearrangement links TRBV2 to TRBJ2-5; D may match TRBD1 or TRBD2 (5 bases each). The V end was cut by 5 bases, the J end by 7 bases, with 17 bases between. The germline CDR1 and CDR2 sequences are SNHLY and FYNNEI. The CDR3 is 14 residues long. CDR3 bases: TGTGCCAGCAGTCCCCCGGGACGGACGGCGACCCAGTACTTC. Translation: CASSPPGRTATQYF.

This rearrangement joins TRBV9 to TRBJ1-2; D is unresolved. Germline V lookup: CDR1 SGDLS, CDR2 YYNGEE. The CDR3 length is 14 residues. The V end lost 0 bases, the J end lost 2 bases, and 8 bases lay between the germline ends. The CDR3 here is CASSVDMGNYGYTF. CDR3 sequence (DNA): TGTGCCAGCAGCGTAGATATGGGGAACTATGGCTACACCTTC.

This clone was found once. This sequence joins TRBV7-2 and TRBJ1-5, with D possibly matching TRBD1 (6 bases). The V gene lost 4 bases and the J gene lost 6 bases, with 10 bases spanning the gap. In germline, CDR1 is SGHTA, CDR2 FQGNSA. The CDR3 contains 13 residues. The CDR3: CASSYRDIQPQHF. For the CDR3, the DNA is TGTGCCAGCAGCTACCGGGACATTCAGCCCCAGCATTTT.

The CDR3 sequence: CASSPVFLIDYNEQFF. The CDR3, as DNA: TGTGCCAGCAGCCCCGTATTCCTAATCGACTACAATGAGCAGTTCTTC. This chain joins TRBV27 and TRBJ2-1; D call uncertain. The CDR3 covers 16 residues. V was shortened by 6 bases and J by 3 bases, with 18 bases between the two germline ends. Per germline, CDR1 MNHEY and CDR2 SMNVEV (reference sequence).

V gene TRBV6-5 combines with J gene TRBJ2-1, with 8 bases fitting TRBD1. Germline-derived CDR1 and CDR2 are MNHEY and SVGAGI. The CDR3 covers 13 residues. V gave up 5 bases and J gave up 9 bases; unmatched junction bases: 6. The CDR3 loop reads CASSRGQGSEQFF. The CDR3 region has the DNA TGTGCCAGCAGTAGAGGACAGGGTAGTGAGCAGTTCTTC.

The rearrangement uses TRBV6-4 and TRBJ2-3; D is ambiguous. This CDR3 contains 15 residues. V lost 2 bases and J 0 bases, leaving 9 bases between the germline ends. Looked up from germline, CDR1 is MRHNA and CDR2 is SNTAGT. The CDR3 region is CASSDGSSSTDTQYF. The DNA for the CDR3 is TGTGCCAGCAGTGACGGCAGTTCTAGCACAGATACGCAGTATTTT.

The chain uses TRBV18 and TRBJ2-7, with 9 bases identical to TRBD1. Germline V lookup: CDR1 KGHSH, CDR2 LQKENI. V lost 5 bases, J lost 2 bases, and 10 bases stayed unmatched. This CDR3 spans 16 amino acids. The CDR3 spells CASSSAGTGPTYEQYF. The CDR3 coding sequence is TGTGCCAGCTCATCGGCCGGGACAGGGCCTACCTACGAGCAGTACTTC.

The V and J genes are TRBV18 and TRBJ2-1; 12 bases match TRBD2. V lost 3 bases and J lost 6; bases outside the gene matches: 3. The CDR3 has 15 amino acids. The V gene's germline CDR1 is KGHSH and CDR2 LQKENI. The CDR3, as DNA: TGTGCCAGCTCACCTCTAGCGGGAGGGGGCAATGAGCAGTTCTTC. Residues: CASSPLAGGGNEQFF.

The gene calls are TRBV18 and TRBJ2-7, with 9 bases fitting TRBD1. Germline V gene data show CDR1 as KGHSH and CDR2 as LQKENI. V lost 3 bases to trimming and J lost 3 bases; unmatched junction nucleotides: 6. The CDR3 is 15 amino acids. In DNA, the CDR3 is TGTGCCAGCTCACCGGGACAGGGCGGGTTCTACGAGCAGTACTTC. Amino acids: CASSPGQGGFYEQYF.

The CDR3 sequence: CASSDLSPPSYEQYF. The CDR3 region has the DNA TGTGCCAGCAGTGACCTGAGTCCCCCCTCCTACGAGCAGTACTTC. The chain uses TRBV2 and TRBJ2-7; D gene ambiguous. Trimming left V 3 bases short and J 0 bases short, with 12 bases between. The germline V gene encodes CDR1 SNHLY and CDR2 FYNNEI. The CDR3 totals 15 residues.

The genes are TRBV15 and TRBJ2-7, with 7 bases that match TRBD1. The V segment lost 3 bases and the J segment 6 bases; nucleotides outside the gene matches: 8. This CDR3 has 14 amino acids. The germline V gene encodes CDR1 LNHNV and CDR2 YYDKDF (reference sequence). DNA of the CDR3: TGTGCCACCAGCAGGGGGGTGACAGGGAGCGAGCAGTACTTC. Amino acid sequence: CATSRGVTGSEQYF.